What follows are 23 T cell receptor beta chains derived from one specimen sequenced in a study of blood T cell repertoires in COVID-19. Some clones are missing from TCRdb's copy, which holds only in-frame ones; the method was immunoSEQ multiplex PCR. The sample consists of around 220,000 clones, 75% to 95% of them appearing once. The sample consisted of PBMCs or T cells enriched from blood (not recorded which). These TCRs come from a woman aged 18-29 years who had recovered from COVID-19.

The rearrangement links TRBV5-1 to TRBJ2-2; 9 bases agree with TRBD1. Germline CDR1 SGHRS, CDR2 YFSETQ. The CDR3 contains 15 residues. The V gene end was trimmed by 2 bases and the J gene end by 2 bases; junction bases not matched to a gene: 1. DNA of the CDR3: TGCGCCAGCAGCTTACAGGGGGCAAACACCGGGGAGCTGTTTTTT. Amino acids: CASSLQGANTGELFF. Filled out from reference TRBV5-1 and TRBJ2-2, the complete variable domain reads KAGVTQTPRYLIKTRGQQVTLSCSPISGHRSVSWYQQTPGQGLQFLFEYFSETQRNKGNFPGRFSGRQFSNSRSEMNVSTLELGDSALYLCASSLQGANTGELFFGEGSRLTVL.

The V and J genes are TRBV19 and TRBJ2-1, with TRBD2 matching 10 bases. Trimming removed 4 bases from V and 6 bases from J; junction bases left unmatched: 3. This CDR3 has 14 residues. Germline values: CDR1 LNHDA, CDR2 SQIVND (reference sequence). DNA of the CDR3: TGTGCCAGTAGTACGCTAGCGGGGGCCAATGAGCAGTTCTTC. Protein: CASSTLAGANEQFF.

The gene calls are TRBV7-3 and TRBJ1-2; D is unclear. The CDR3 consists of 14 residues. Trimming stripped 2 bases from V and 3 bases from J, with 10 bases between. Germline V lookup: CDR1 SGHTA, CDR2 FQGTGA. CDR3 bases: TGTGCCAGCAGCTTAGTGTCTGCGCACTATGGCTACACCTTC. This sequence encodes CASSLVSAHYGYTF.

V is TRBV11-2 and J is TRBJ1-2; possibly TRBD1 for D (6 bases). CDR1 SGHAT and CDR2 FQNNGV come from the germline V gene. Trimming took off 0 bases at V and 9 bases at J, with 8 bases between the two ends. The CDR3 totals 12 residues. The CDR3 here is CASSLEGDSYTF. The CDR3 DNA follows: TGTGCCAGCAGCTTAGAGGGGGACAGCTACACCTTC.

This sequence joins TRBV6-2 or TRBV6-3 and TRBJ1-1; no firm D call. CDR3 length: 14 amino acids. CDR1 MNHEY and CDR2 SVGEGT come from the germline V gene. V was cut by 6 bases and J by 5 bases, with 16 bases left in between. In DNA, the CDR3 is TGTGCCAGCAGCCCCGGAGGGCGTTGGACTGAAGCTTTCTTT. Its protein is CASSPGGRWTEAFF.

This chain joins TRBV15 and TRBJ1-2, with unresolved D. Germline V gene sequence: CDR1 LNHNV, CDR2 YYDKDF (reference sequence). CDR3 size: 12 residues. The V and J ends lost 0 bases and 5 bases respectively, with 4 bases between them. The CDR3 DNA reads TGTGCCACCAGCAGAGAACAGTATGGCTACACCTTC. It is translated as CATSREQYGYTF.

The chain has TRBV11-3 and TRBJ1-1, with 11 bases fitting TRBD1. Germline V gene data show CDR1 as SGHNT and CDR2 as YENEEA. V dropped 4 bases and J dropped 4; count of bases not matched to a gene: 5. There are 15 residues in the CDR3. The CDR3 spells CASSSGQGAVTEAFF. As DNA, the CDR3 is TGTGCCAGCAGCTCAGGACAGGGGGCGGTCACTGAAGCTTTCTTT.

CDR3 DNA: TGTGCCAGCAGCTTAGTTTCCGGGACTCTCATCGGGGAGCTGTTTTTT. It encodes CASSLVSGTLIGELFF. The chain recombines TRBV7-2 with TRBJ2-2; a possible D gene is TRBD2 (6 bases). This CDR3 is 16 amino acids long. The V end was cut by 1 base, the J end by 7 bases, with 16 bases between. Germline V gene lookup returns CDR1 SGHTA and CDR2 FQGNSA.

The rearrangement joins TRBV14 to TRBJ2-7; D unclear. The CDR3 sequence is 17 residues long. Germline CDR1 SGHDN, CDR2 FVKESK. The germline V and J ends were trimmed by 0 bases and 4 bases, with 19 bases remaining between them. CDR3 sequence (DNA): TGTGCCAGCAGCCAAGAGAGGAGTGGCAGAACGTTATACGAGCAGTACTTC. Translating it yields CASSQERSGRTLYEQYF.

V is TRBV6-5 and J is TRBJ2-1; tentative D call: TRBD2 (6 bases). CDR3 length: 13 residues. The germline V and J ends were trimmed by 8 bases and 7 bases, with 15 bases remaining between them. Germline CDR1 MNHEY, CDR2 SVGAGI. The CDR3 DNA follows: TGTGCCAGCCGGGGAGCGGGCACTAATGAGCAGTTCTTC. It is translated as CASRGAGTNEQFF.

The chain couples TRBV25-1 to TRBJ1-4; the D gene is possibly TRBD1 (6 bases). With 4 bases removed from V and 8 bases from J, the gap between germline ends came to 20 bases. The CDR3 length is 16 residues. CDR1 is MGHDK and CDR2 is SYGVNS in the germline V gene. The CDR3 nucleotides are TGTGCCAGCAGTGGATACGGGACACTACGTGAGGAAAAACTGTTTTTT. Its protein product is CASSGYGTLREEKLFF. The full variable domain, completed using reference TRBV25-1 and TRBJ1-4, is EADIYQTPRYLVIGTGKKITLECSQTMGHDKMYWYQQDPGMELHLIHYSYGVNSTEKGDLSSESTVSRIRTEHFPLTLESARPSHTSQYLCASSGYGTLREEKLFFGSGTQLSVL.

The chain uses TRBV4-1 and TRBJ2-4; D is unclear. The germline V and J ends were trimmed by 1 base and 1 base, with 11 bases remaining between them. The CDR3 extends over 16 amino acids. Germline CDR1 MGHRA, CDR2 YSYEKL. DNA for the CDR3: TGCGCCAGCAGCCAAGGGGCCGTTTTTGCCAAAAACATTCAGTACTTC. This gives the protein CASSQGAVFAKNIQYF.

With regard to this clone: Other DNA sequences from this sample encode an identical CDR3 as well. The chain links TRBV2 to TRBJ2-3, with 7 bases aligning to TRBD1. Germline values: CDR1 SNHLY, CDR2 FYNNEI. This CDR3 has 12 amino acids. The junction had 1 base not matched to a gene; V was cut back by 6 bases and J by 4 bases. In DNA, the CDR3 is TGTGCCAGCAGCGACAGGGCAGATACGCAGTATTTT. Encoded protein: CASSDRADTQYF.

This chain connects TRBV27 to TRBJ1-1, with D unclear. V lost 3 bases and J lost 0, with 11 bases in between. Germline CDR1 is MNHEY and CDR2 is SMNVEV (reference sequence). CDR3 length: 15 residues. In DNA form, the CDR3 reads TGTGCCAGCAGTTTCTCACAGACGGTGAACACTGAAGCTTTCTTT. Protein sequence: CASSFSQTVNTEAFF.

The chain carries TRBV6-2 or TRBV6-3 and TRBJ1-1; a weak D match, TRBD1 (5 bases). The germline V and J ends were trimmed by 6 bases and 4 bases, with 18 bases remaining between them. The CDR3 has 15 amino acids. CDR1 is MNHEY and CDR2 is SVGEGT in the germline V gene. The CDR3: CASSQTRQPGTEAFF. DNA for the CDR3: TGTGCCAGCAGCCAAACCAGACAGCCTGGCACTGAAGCTTTCTTT.

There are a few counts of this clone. Here the CDR3 reads CASTQEGFTDTQYF. The CDR3, as DNA: TGTGCCAGCACTCAGGAAGGTTTCACAGATACGCAGTATTTT. The V call is TRBV5-8, the J call TRBJ2-3, with D uncertain. Per the germline V gene, CDR1 is SGHTS and CDR2 is YDEGEE. The CDR3 spans 14 residues. The V and J ends lost 6 bases and 2 bases respectively, with 13 bases between them.

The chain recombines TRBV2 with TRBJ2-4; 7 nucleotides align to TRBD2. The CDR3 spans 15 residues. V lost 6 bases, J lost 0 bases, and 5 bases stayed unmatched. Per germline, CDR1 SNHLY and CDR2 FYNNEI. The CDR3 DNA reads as TGTGCCAGCAGGGAGGGAGGGGTAGCCAAAAACATTCAGTACTTC. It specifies CASREGGVAKNIQYF. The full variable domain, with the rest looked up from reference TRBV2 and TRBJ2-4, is EPEVTQTPSHQVTQMGQEVILRCVPISNHLYFYWYRQILGQKVEFLVSFYNNEISEKSEIFDDQFSVERPDGSNFTLKIRSTKLEDSAMYFCASREGGVAKNIQYFGAGTRLSVL.

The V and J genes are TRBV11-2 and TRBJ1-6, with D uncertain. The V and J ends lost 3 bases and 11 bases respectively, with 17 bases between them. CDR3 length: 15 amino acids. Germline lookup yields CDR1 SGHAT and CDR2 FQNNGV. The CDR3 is CASSLKPLAGPPLHF. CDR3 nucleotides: TGTGCCAGCAGCTTGAAGCCCCTCGCAGGCCCACCCCTCCACTTT.

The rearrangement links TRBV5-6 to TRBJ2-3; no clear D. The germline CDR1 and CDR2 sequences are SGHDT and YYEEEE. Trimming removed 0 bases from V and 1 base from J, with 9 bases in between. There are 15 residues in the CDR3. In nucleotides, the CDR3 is TGTGCCAGCAGCTTGGCGGTCACGGGCACAGATACGCAGTATTTT. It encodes CASSLAVTGTDTQYF. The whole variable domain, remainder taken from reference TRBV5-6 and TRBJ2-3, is DAGVTQSPTHLIKTRGQQVTLRCSPKSGHDTVSWYQQALGQGPQFIFQYYEEEERQRGNFPDRFSGHQFPNYSSELNVNALLLGDSALYLCASSLAVTGTDTQYFGPGTRLTVL.

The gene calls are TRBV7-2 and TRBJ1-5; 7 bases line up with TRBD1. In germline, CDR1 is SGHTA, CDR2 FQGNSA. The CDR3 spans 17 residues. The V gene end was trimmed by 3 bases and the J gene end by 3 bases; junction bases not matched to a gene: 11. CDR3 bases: TGTGCCAGCAGCTTTACAGGGGTGGGACACATCAATCAGCCCCAGCATTTT. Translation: CASSFTGVGHINQPQHF. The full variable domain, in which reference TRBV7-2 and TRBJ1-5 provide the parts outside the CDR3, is GAGVSQSPSNKVTEKGKDVELRCDPISGHTALYWYRQSLGQGLEFLIYFQGNSAPDKSGLPSDRFSAERTGGSVSTLTIQRTQQEDSAVYLCASSFTGVGHINQPQHFGDGTRLSIL.

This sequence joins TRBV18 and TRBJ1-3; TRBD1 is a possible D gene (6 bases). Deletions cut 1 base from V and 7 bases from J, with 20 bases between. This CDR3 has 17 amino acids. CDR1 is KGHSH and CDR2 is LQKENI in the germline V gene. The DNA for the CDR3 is TGTGCCAGCTCACCACTGGCAGGGGTGACTCTGAGGAACACCATATATTTT. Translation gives CASSPLAGVTLRNTIYF.

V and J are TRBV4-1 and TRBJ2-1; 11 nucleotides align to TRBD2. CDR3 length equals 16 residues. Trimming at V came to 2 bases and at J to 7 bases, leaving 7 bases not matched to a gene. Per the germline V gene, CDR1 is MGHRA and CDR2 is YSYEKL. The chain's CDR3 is CASSQLLAGDLNEQFF. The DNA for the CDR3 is TGCGCCAGCAGCCAATTACTAGCGGGAGACCTTAATGAGCAGTTCTTC.

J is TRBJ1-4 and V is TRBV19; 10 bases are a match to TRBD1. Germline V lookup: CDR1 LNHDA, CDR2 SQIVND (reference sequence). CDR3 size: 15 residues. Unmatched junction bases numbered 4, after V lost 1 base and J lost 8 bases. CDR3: CASSIAGQGREKLFF. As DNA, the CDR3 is TGTGCCAGTAGTATAGCGGGACAGGGGAGGGAAAAACTGTTTTTT.